The table lists the clone carrying this T cell receptor beta chain with a few counts. The sample belongs to a study of cytomegalovirus exposure and HLA in healthy donors. The CDR3 contains 14 residues. Germline CDR1 MNHEY, CDR2 SVGAGI. V dropped 2 bases and J dropped 1 base, with 8 bases sitting between them. PCR amplification relied on 60 Vbeta primers (plus 13 Jbeta primers). This table comes from immunoSEQ multiplex PCR, and its TCRdb copy is limited to in-frame clones, with some not included. The data hold 50,000 or so clones, with about 50% observed a single time. The receptor was derived from a human donor in good health. This rearrangement joins TRBV6-5 to TRBJ1-1; TRBD1 might be the D (6 bases). The sequencing input was PBMCs. CDR3 protein: CASSYNRENTEAFF. The CDR3 nucleotides are TGTGCCAGCAGTTACAACAGGGAGAACACTGAAGCTTTCTTT.